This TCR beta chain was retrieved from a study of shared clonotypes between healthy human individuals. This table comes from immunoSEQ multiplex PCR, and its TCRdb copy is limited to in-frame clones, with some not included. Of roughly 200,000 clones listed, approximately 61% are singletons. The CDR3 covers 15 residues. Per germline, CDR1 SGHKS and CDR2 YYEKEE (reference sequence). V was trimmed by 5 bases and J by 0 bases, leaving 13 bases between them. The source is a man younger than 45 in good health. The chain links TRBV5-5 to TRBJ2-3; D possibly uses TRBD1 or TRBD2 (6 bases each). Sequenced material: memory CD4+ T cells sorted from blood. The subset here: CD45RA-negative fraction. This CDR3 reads CASSKRGASTDTQYF. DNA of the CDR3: TGTGCCAGCAGTAAAAGGGGGGCTAGCACAGATACGCAGTATTTT.